This T cell receptor beta chain was documented in a study of cytomegalovirus exposure and HLA in healthy donors. Study-wide findings and caveats: Later analysis found that TCR beta chains associated with HLA were more clonally expanded than other, equally common chains. Most TCRs appeared rarely, but some public TCRs recurred in many donors. One variant, a missense change in DCLRE1C, was linked in a later analysis to TCR beta V- and J-gene trimming.

As to this clone: Its antigen remains unidentified.

The PCR made use of 60 Vbeta and 13 Jbeta primers. The method was immunoSEQ multiplex PCR; TCRdb's version includes in-frame clones alone and lacks a portion of them. This table has around 170,000 clones, approximately 80% appearing once. CDR3 length: 13 amino acids. In germline, CDR1 is MNHNS, CDR2 SASEGT. The J segment lost 3 bases and the V segment lost 6 bases, leaving 1 base of the junction unmatched. The rearrangement joins TRBV6-1 to TRBJ1-1, with 10 bases aligning to TRBD1. The receptor comes from a woman aged 18-29 years in good health and CMV-seronegative. The sequenced material came from PBMCs. The CDR3 region is CASRDRGYTEAFF. CDR3 DNA: TGTGCCAGCAGGGACAGGGGGTACACTGAAGCTTTCTTT.